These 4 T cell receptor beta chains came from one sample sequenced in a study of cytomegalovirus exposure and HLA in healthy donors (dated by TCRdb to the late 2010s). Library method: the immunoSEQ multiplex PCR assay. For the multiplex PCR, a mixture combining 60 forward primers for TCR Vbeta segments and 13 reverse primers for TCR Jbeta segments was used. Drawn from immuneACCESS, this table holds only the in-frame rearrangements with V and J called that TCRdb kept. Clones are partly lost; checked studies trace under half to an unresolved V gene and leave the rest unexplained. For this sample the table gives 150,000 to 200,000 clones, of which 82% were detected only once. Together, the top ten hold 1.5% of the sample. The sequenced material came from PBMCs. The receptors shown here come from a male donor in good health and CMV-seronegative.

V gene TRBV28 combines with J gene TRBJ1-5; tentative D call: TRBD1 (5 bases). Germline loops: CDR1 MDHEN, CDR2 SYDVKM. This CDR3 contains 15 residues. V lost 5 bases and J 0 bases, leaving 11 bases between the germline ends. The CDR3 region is CASSRRVLSNQPQHF. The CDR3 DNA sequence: TGTGCCAGCAGTCGCAGGGTACTTAGCAATCAGCCCCAGCATTTT.

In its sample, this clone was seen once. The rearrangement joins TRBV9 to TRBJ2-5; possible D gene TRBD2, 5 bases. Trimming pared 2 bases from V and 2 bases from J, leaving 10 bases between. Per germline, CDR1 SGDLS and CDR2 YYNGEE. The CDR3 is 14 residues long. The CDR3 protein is CASSVGTSQETQYF. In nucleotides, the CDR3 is TGTGCCAGCAGCGTCGGCACTAGTCAAGAGACCCAGTACTTC. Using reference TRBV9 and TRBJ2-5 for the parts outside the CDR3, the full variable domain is DSGVTQTPKHLITATGQRVTLRCSPRSGDLSVYWYQQSLDQGLQFLIQYYNGEERAKGNILERFSAQQFPDLHSELNLSSLELGDSALYFCASSVGTSQETQYFGPGTRLLVL.

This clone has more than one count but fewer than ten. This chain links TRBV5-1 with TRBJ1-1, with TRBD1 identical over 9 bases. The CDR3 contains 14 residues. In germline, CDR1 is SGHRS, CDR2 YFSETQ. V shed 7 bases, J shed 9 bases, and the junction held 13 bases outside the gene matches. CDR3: CASEGGTGPFQAFF. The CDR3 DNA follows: TGCGCCAGCGAGGGAGGGACAGGGCCCTTCCAAGCTTTCTTT.

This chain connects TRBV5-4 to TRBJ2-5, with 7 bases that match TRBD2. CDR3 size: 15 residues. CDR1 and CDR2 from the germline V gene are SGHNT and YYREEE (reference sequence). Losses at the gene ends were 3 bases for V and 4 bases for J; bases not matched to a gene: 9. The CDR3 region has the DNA TGTGCCAGCAGCTCGGGGAGGGGAGTCCCAGAGACCCAGTACTTC. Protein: CASSSGRGVPETQYF.